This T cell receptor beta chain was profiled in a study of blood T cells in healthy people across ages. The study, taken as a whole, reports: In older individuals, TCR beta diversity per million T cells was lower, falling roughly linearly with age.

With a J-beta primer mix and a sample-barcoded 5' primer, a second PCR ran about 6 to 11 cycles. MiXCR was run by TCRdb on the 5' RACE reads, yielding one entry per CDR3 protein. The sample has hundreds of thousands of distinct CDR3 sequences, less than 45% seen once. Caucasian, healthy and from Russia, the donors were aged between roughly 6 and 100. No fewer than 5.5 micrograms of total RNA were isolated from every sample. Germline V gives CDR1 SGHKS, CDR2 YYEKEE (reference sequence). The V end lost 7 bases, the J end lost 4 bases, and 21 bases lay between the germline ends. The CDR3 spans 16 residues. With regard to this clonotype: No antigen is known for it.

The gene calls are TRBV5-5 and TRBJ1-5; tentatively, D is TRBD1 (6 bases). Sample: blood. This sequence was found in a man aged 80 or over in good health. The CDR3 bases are TGTGCCAGCCAGAATGAGGCAGGGGCGGGAAATCAGCCCCAGCATTTT. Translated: CASQNEAGAGNQPQHF.